A selection of T cell receptor beta chains follows, all from one sample in a study of blood T cells in healthy people across ages. TCRdb passed the 5' RACE reads through MiXCR, listing each CDR3 protein once. The table lists over 1,500,000 distinct CDR3 sequences, 40% to 55% of them singletons. The specimen sequenced was blood. The receptor set was obtained from a woman aged 40 to 50 in good health. CDR3s include the opening cysteine and the closing phenylalanine or tryptophan. D genes are given only for firm matches. Clone size is shown for a subset of rows, as once, few, many or a class of expanded clone.

TRBJ2-6 | - | TRBV18 | - | CASSPLLSSGANVLTF | TGTGCCAGCTCACCATTGTTAAGCTCTGGGGCCAACGTCCTGACTTTC
TRBJ2-5 | - | TRBV7-8 | - | CASSFWAKETQYF | TGTGCCAGCAGCTTCTGGGCCAAAGAGACCCAGTACTTC
TRBJ2-1 | - | TRBV6-2/TRBV6-3 | TRBD2 | CASHLAGGQGEQFF | TGTGCCAGCCATCTAGCGGGGGGGCAGGGTGAGCAGTTCTTC
TRBJ1-2 | few | TRBV7-2 | TRBD1 | CASSLDGPSGTGGLSYTF | TGTGCCAGCAGCTTAGACGGACCCTCCGGGACAGGGGGCCTTAGCTACACCTTC
TRBJ1-2 | - | TRBV19 | - | CATRAQAGYTF | TGTGCCACCAGGGCTCAAGCGGGCTACACCTTC
TRBJ2-1 | - | TRBV7-2 | - | CASSLGPYNGEFF | TGTGCCAGCAGCTTAGGCCCCTACAACGGGGAGTTCTTC
TRBJ2-1 | - | TRBV27 | - | CASSYSLDNTEQFF | TGTGCCAGCAGTTACTCCTTGGATAATACTGAGCAGTTCTTC
TRBJ2-7 | few | TRBV4-1 | TRBD1 | CASSPRDTGGTYEQYF | TGCGCCAGCAGCCCCCGGGATACAGGGGGTACCTACGAGCAGTACTTC
TRBJ2-5 | few | TRBV12-3/TRBV12-4 | TRBD2 | CASSFGRGGVKTQYF | TGTGCCAGCAGTTTCGGGCGGGGGGGCGTAAAGACCCAGTACTTC
TRBJ2-4 | - | TRBV20-1 | TRBD2 | CSATGLAGGRIAKNIQYF | TGCAGTGCTACCGGACTAGCGGGGGGGAGAATAGCCAAAAACATTCAGTACTTC
TRBJ2-1 | - | TRBV9 | TRBD2 | CASSAGEGWDEQFF | TGTGCCAGCAGCGCGGGGGAGGGGTGGGATGAGCAGTTCTTC
TRBJ2-5 | - | TRBV21-1 | - | CASSNPHGNQETQYF | TGTGCCAGCAGCAATCCCCACGGAAACCAAGAGACCCAGTACTTC
TRBJ2-5 | few | TRBV10-3 | TRBD1 | CAISGGGTGKSEETQYF | TGTGCCATCAGTGGAGGAGGGACAGGGAAGTCAGAAGAGACCCAGTACTTC
TRBJ2-1 | - | TRBV4-1 | TRBD2 | CASSPGGTSGANEQFF | TGCGCCAGCAGCCCGGGCGGGACTAGCGGGGCCAATGAGCAGTTCTTC
TRBJ1-1 | - | TRBV28 | TRBD1 | CASSLRTGYNTEAFF | TGTGCCAGCAGTTTAAGGACAGGGTACAACACTGAAGCTTTCTTT
TRBJ1-2 | - | TRBV12-3/TRBV12-4 | TRBD1 | CASRTTGWEGGYTF | TGTGCCAGCAGAACGACAGGGTGGGAAGGAGGCTACACCTTC
TRBJ1-1 | - | TRBV15 | - | CATSGGGENTEAFF | TGTGCCACCAGCGGGGGGGGAGAGAACACTGAAGCTTTCTTT
TRBJ2-4 | - | TRBV20-1 | - | CSASTTGLENIQYF | TGCAGTGCTAGCACCACAGGGTTGGAAAACATTCAGTACTTC
TRBJ1-2 | - | TRBV29-1 | - | CSVSEANYGYTF | TGCAGCGTTAGTGAGGCTAACTATGGCTACACCTTC
TRBJ1-2 | - | TRBV4-2 | - | CASSLQQVGSGYTF | TGTGCCAGCAGCCTACAACAGGTTGGCAGTGGCTACACCTTC
TRBJ2-7 | - | TRBV7-8 | TRBD2 | CASSYNPTGRGVHEQYF | TGTGCCAGCAGTTACAACCCGACGGGACGGGGGGTCCACGAGCAGTACTTC
TRBJ2-3 | - | TRBV10-3 | - | CAIKRTDPTDTQYF | TGTGCCATCAAAAGGACAGACCCCACAGATACGCAGTATTTT
TRBJ2-5 | few | TRBV27 | TRBD1 | CASSQGTVGQETQYF | TGTGCCAGCAGTCAAGGGACAGTGGGCCAAGAGACCCAGTACTTC
TRBJ2-1 | - | TRBV15 | TRBD2 | CATSRDLVAGAYNEQFF | TGTGCCACCAGCAGAGATTTAGTAGCGGGGGCCTACAATGAGCAGTTCTTC
TRBJ2-7 | - | TRBV20-1 | - | CSAILPWGVYEQYF | TGCAGTGCTATTCTGCCATGGGGGGTCTACGAGCAGTACTTC
TRBJ2-6 | - | TRBV12-5 | TRBD1 | CASGLYGTVPFVADSGANVLTF | TGTGCTAGTGGTTTGTACGGGACAGTCCCCTTCGTGGCTGACTCTGGGGCCAACGTCCTGACTTTC
TRBJ2-5 | few | TRBV6-2/TRBV6-3 | - | CASSPGGAVLQETQYF | TGTGCCAGCAGTCCCGGAGGGGCCGTACTCCAAGAGACCCAGTACTTC
TRBJ1-2 | - | TRBV28 | - | CASSLIDYTF | TGTGCCAGCAGTCTCATCGACTACACCTTC
TRBJ2-6 | few | TRBV7-9 | - | CASSFQPGANVLTF | TGTGCCAGCAGCTTTCAGCCTGGGGCCAACGTCCTGACTTTC
TRBJ1-1 | - | TRBV5-1 | TRBD1 | CASSTGQGATEAFF | TGCGCCAGCAGCACCGGACAGGGGGCCACTGAAGCTTTCTTT
TRBJ1-4 | - | TRBV9 | - | CASSVDPPGATNEKLFF | TGTGCCAGCAGCGTAGACCCACCCGGGGCAACTAATGAAAAACTGTTTTTT
TRBJ2-5 | - | TRBV4-3 | - | CASSQEGRGGIQETQYF | TGCGCCAGCAGCCAAGAAGGTCGTGGGGGGATTCAAGAGACCCAGTACTTC
TRBJ1-2 | - | TRBV7-6 | - | CASSFGQGNGYNF | -
TRBJ2-1 | - | TRBV27 | TRBD1 | CASSITGLGQGASYNEQFF | TGTGCCAGCAGTATTACAGGGTTGGGACAGGGGGCGAGTTACAATGAGCAGTTCTTC
TRBJ2-1 | - | TRBV7-2 | - | CASSLTSWLQFF | TGTGCCAGCAGCCTGACTAGTTGGTTACAGTTCTTC
TRBJ2-1 | - | TRBV20-1 | - | CSKSATGSSYNEQFF | TGCAGTAAGTCGGCAACGGGAAGCTCCTACAATGAGCAGTTCTTC
TRBJ2-6 | - | TRBV6-1 | TRBD1 | CASSHNRGPQLGANVLTF | TGTGCCAGCAGCCATAACAGGGGGCCCCAGCTAGGAGCCAACGTCCTGACTTTC
TRBJ2-5 | - | TRBV20-1 | - | CSARDHFGLQETQYF | TGCAGTGCTAGAGATCACTTTGGCCTCCAAGAGACCCAGTACTTC
TRBJ2-3 | - | TRBV27 | - | CASSTESQGTQYF | TGTGCCAGCAGTACGGAGTCGCAGGGGACGCAGTATTTT
TRBJ1-5 | few | TRBV20-1 | - | CSASPRDWEPQHF | TGCAGTGCTAGCCCCAGAGATTGGGAGCCCCAGCATTTT
TRBJ1-1 | - | TRBV29-1 | - | CSVQDRKNTEAFF | TGCAGCGTCCAAGACAGAAAGAACACTGAAGCTTTCTTT
TRBJ2-7 | many | TRBV5-1 | - | CASSPIGTQSLGEQYF | TGCGCCAGCAGCCCGATCGGGACACAGAGTCTGGGGGAGCAGTACTTC
TRBJ2-1 | - | TRBV7-9 | - | CASTQTGVRTNEQFF | TGTGCCAGCACCCAAACCGGGGTCCGCACAAATGAGCAGTTCTTC
TRBJ1-4 | - | TRBV18 | - | CASSPSPDVGKLFF | TGTGCCAGCTCACCCTCCCCGGATGTTGGAAAACTGTTTTTT
TRBJ2-1 | - | TRBV29-1 | TRBD1 | CSAHHRGNEQFF | TGCAGCGCTCACCACAGGGGCAATGAGCAGTTCTTC